The T cell receptor beta chain under discussion was sequenced for a study of vaccination effects on CD4 cells after COVID-19. Findings and limits, study-wide: In the study, convalescent patients were few, and early post-infection timepoints were absent. Infection- and vaccine-induced clones contracted markedly late after vaccination.

Details on this clone: What it binds is not known.

The table came from immunoSEQ multiplex PCR; TCRdb's copy has only in-frame clones and leaves some out. This sample carries tens of thousands of clones, approximately 74% of them seen once, and the ten largest clones take around 1.5%. Germline-derived CDR1 and CDR2 are SGHTA and FQGTGA. This CDR3 region has 17 residues. V shed 5 bases, J shed 4 bases, and the junction held 13 bases outside the gene matches. The ViraFEST assay expanded antigen-specific CD4+ T cells with viral peptide pools before sequencing. Cultured cells yielded isolated CD4+ T cells after less than 11 days. Two million PBMC per well were cultured with 10 IU/ml IL-2 and roughly 10 ug/ml peptides. The authors replaced half the medium with IL-2 medium on days 3 and 7.

The specimen was CD4+ T cells from PBMCs cultured with HCoV-229E spike peptides, collected before COVID-19 vaccination. V and J are TRBV7-3 and TRBJ1-1, with 10 bases fitting TRBD1. The source of this sequence is a human donor who received a COVID-19 vaccine. CDR3 sequence (DNA): TGTGCCAGCAGCCCTACGGGAGACAGGGGGCGAGGCACTGAAGCTTTCTTT. It is translated as CASSPTGDRGRGTEAFF.